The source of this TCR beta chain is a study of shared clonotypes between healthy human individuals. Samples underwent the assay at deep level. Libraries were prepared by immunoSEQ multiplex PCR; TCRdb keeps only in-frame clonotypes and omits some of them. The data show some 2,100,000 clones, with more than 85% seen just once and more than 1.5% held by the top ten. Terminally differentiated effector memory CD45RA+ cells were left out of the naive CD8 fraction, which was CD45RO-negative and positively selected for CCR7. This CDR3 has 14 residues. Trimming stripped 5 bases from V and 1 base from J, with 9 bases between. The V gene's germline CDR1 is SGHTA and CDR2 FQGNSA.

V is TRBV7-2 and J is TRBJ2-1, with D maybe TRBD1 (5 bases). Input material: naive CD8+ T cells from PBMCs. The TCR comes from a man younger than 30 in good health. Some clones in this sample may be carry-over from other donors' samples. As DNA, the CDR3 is TGTGCCAGCAGCCCGACAGTATCCTACAATGAGCAGTTCTTC. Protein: CASSPTVSYNEQFF. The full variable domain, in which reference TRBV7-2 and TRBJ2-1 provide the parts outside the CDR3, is GAGVSQSPSNKVTEKGKDVELRCDPISGHTALYWYRQSLGQGLEFLIYFQGNSAPDKSGLPSDRFSAERTGGSVSTLTIQRTQQEDSAVYLCASSPTVSYNEQFFGPGTRLTVL.